This TCR beta chain was identified during a study of technical replicates of blood from a few donors. Only in-frame clones appear in the TCRdb table, and some are missing; sequencing was by immunoSEQ multiplex PCR. The sample contains approximately 76,000 clones, 95% to 98% of which appear only once. This sequence was found in a human donor in good health. Input material: T cells isolated from PBMCs.

This chain's CDR3 is CASSSGQGPSYNEQFF. Here the CDR3 DNA reads TGTGCCAGCAGTTCGGGACAGGGCCCCTCCTACAATGAGCAGTTCTTC. The chain combines TRBV27 with TRBJ2-1, with 9 bases lining up with TRBD1. After removal of 4 bases from V and 0 bases from J, the junction contained 4 bases not matched to a gene. The CDR3 runs 16 residues. Germline V CDR1 and CDR2: MNHEY, SMNVEV (reference sequence).